These T cell receptor beta chains were read from a single sample in a study of T cell responses to AZD1222 COVID-19 vaccine. The assay was immunoSEQ multiplex PCR, and TCRdb's table has in-frame clones only and misses some. The table shows about 100,000 clones, with more than 75% occurring only once. Sequences were derived from peripheral blood, sampled on day 0 of AZD1222 vaccination. The receptor set was obtained from an adult in good health. The CDR3 runs from the conserved cysteine through the conserved F or W. The D gene is left open where the match is weak. Part of the rows lack a size; the others show once, few, many or a class for expanded clones.

>TRBJ1-1|-|TRBV9|-
CASSVGGGFDRAEAFF
TGTGCCAGCAGCGTAGGAGGGGGGTTCGATCGGGCTGAAGCTTTCTTT
>TRBJ2-1|TRBD2|TRBV6-2/TRBV6-3|-
CASSYIGGRGSEQFF
TGTGCCAGCAGTTACATTGGCGGGAGGGGTAGTGAGCAGTTCTTC
>TRBJ2-5|-|TRBV9|-
CASSVGASVRPQTQYF
TGTGCCAGCAGCGTAGGCGCAAGCGTCCGGCCGCAGACCCAGTACTTC
>TRBJ2-2|-|TRBV2|-
CASSPDRITGELFF
TGTGCCAGCAGCCCGGACAGAATTACCGGGGAGCTGTTTTTT
>TRBJ1-4|TRBD1|TRBV18|-
CASSPPRTGATTNEKLFF
TGTGCCAGCTCACCACCGCGGACAGGGGCCACAACTAATGAAAAACTGTTTTTT
>TRBJ1-1|-|TRBV4-1|once
CASSQEDPRSEAFF
TGCGCCAGCAGCCAAGAGGATCCCAGGAGTGAAGCTTTCTTT
>TRBJ2-5|-|TRBV7-9|once
CASSLASETQYF
TGTGCCAGCAGCTTAGCCAGTGAGACCCAGTACTTC
>TRBJ1-1|-|TRBV5-1|-
CASSLGVANTEAFF
TGCGCCAGCAGCTTGGGGGTCGCCAACACTGAAGCTTTCTTT
>TRBJ1-1|-|TRBV3-1/TRBV3-2|-
CASSHGHTPSTEAFF
TGTGCCAGCAGCCACGGCCACACACCAAGCACTGAAGCTTTCTTT
>TRBJ2-1|TRBD2|TRBV4-1|-
CASSLQQRGSYNEQFF
TGCGCCAGCAGCCTCCAACAGCGGGGTAGCTACAATGAGCAGTTCTTC
>TRBJ1-5|-|TRBV20-1|-
CSASTGNQPQHF
TGCAGTGCTAGTACAGGGAATCAGCCCCAGCATTTT
>TRBJ1-2|-|TRBV5-4|few
CASSLPSVGGRYGYTF
TGTGCCAGCAGCTTGCCTTCCGTAGGGGGTCGCTATGGCTACACCTTC
>TRBJ1-1|-|TRBV9|once
CASSHRDNTEAFF
TGTGCCAGCAGTCACAGGGATAACACTGAAGCTTTCTTT
>TRBJ1-6|-|TRBV12-3/TRBV12-4|-
CASSLVNSPLHF
TGTGCCAGCAGTTTGGTAAATTCACCCCTCCACTTT
>TRBJ2-1|-|TRBV3-1/TRBV3-2|-
CASSQEWVNYNEQFF
TGTGCCAGCAGCCAAGAATGGGTTAATTACAATGAGCAGTTCTTC
>TRBJ1-1|TRBD1|TRBV2|-
CASRGQGFEAFF
TGTGCCAGCAGGGGACAGGGGTTCGAAGCTTTCTTT
>TRBJ1-2|-|TRBV20-1|once
CSASRVTIRNYGYTF
TGCAGTGCCAGTCGGGTTACTATTCGTAACTATGGCTACACCTTC
>TRBJ2-3|TRBD2|TRBV9|-
CASSVKLAGYTQYF
TGTGCCAGCAGCGTTAAGCTAGCGGGATATACGCAGTATTTT
>TRBJ1-2|-|TRBV21-1|-
CASSKGTGGGDGYTF
TGTGCCAGCAGCAAAGGAACAGGGGGCGGGGATGGCTACACCTTC
>TRBJ2-7|-|TRBV2|few
CAGSPRGAGEQYF
TGTGCCGGCAGCCCGCGGGGCGCGGGCGAGCAGTACTTC
>TRBJ2-6|-|TRBV6-5|-
CASSWRGVGANVLTF
TGTGCCAGCAGTTGGAGGGGGGTTGGGGCCAACGTCCTGACTTTC
>TRBJ1-6|-|TRBV2|-
CASSEASGSYNSPLHF
TGTGCCAGCAGTGAAGCCTCCGGCTCCTATAATTCACCCCTCCACTTT
>TRBJ1-1|TRBD1|TRBV18|-
CASSPGQDTEAFF
TGTGCCAGCTCACCGGGACAGGACACTGAAGCTTTCTTT
>TRBJ2-7|-|TRBV5-4|-
CATIFSEQYF
TGTGCCACCATCTTCAGCGAGCAGTACTTC
>TRBJ2-2|-|TRBV24-1|-
CATQGVTPNTGELFF
TGTGCCACCCAGGGAGTCACCCCGAACACCGGGGAGCTGTTTTTT
>TRBJ1-4|TRBD1|TRBV19|-
CASSPGTGAGEKLFF
TGTGCCAGTAGTCCGGGGACAGGGGCAGGGGAAAAACTGTTTTTT
>TRBJ2-7|-|TRBV10-3|-
CAISRGEEQVYEQYF
TGTGCCATCAGCCGCGGGGAGGAACAAGTCTACGAGCAGTACTTC
>TRBJ2-7|-|TRBV6-5|-
CASRGGRATYEQYF
TGTGCCAGCAGGGGGGGACGCGCAACCTACGAGCAGTACTTC
>TRBJ1-4|-|TRBV11-2|-
CASSLEGRNEKLFF
TGTGCCAGCAGTCTAGAGGGGCGGAATGAAAAACTGTTTTTT
>TRBJ1-3|-|TRBV9|once
CASSVVSDSGNTIYF
TGTGCCAGCAGCGTAGTGTCGGACTCTGGAAACACCATATATTTT
>TRBJ2-6|-|TRBV11-3|-
CASSLRGFSGANVLTF
TGTGCCAGCAGCTTAAGAGGCTTCTCTGGGGCCAACGTCCTGACTTTC
>TRBJ1-3|-|TRBV5-1|once
CASSLESIGNTIYF
TGCGCCAGCAGCTTGGAGTCAATTGGAAACACCATATATTTT
>TRBJ2-7|-|TRBV5-6|once
CASSFLGDHEQYF
TGTGCCAGCAGCTTTTTAGGGGATCACGAGCAGTACTTC
>TRBJ1-2|-|TRBV11-2|-
CASSPQGSYGYTF
TGTGCCAGCAGCCCACAGGGATCCTATGGCTACACCTTC
>TRBJ2-1|-|TRBV5-1|-
CASADSALSGNEQFF
TGCGCCAGCGCCGATAGCGCTTTGAGTGGGAATGAGCAGTTCTTC
>TRBJ1-3|-|TRBV6-1|-
CASSERFQGNTIYF
TGTGCCAGCAGTGAGAGATTTCAAGGAAACACCATATATTTT
>TRBJ1-5|-|TRBV11-3|-
CASSLGVRDELVKHF
TGTGCCAGCAGCTTAGGTGTTCGGGATGAGTTGGTCAAGCATTTT
>TRBJ1-4|-|TRBV18|once
CASSPRGEKLFF
TGTGCCAGCTCACCACGGGGTGAAAAACTGTTTTTT
>TRBJ2-1|TRBD2|TRBV3-1/TRBV3-2|-
CASSQEAGDGYNEQFF
TGTGCCAGCAGCCAAGAAGCGGGAGACGGCTACAATGAGCAGTTCTTC
>TRBJ2-1|-|TRBV11-2|-
CASRRSGPYNEQFF
TGTGCCAGCAGACGGTCCGGGCCTTACAATGAGCAGTTCTTC
>TRBJ1-1|-|TRBV6-5|-
CASWGYPNTEAFF
TGTGCCAGCTGGGGGTATCCGAACACTGAAGCTTTCTTT
>TRBJ2-5|-|TRBV5-4|-
CASSLAAGTETQYF
TGTGCCAGCAGCTTGGCTGCAGGTACGGAGACCCAGTACTTC
>TRBJ1-2|-|TRBV9|few
CASNDPNYGYTF
TGTGCCAGCAACGATCCTAACTATGGCTACACCTTC
>TRBJ2-2|TRBD2|TRBV25-1|-
CASSDSGLAEAGELFF
TGTGCCAGCAGTGATTCCGGGCTAGCGGAAGCCGGGGAGCTGTTTTTT
>TRBJ1-1|TRBD1|TRBV4-3|-
CASSQGQQGDTEAFF
TGCGCCAGCAGCCAAGGGCAGCAGGGGGACACTGAAGCTTTCTTT